The 22 T cell receptor beta chains in this list originate from one sample, sequenced in a study of vaccination effects on CD4 cells after COVID-19 (dated by TCRdb to between 2021 and 2024). The antigens of these receptors remain unknown. Library preparation was by the immunoSEQ multiplex PCR assay. TCRdb took this table from immuneACCESS and kept in-frame rearrangements with V and J called. Such tables lack part of the clones; where checked against another copy, unresolved V genes explain under half of the gap, and the rest is unexplained. The sample contains approximately 78,000 clones, around 80% of them found a single time. Roughly 1.2% of the sample goes to the ten largest clones. To identify antigen-specific CD4+ T cell clonotypes by their expansion, the ViraFEST assay first stimulated PBMC with viral peptide pools and then applied TCR sequencing. After more than 9 days of culture, CD4+ T cells were isolated with the EasySep CD4+ T cell isolation kit. Each participant got two doses of an mRNA SARS-CoV-2 vaccine, either BNT162b2 or mRNA-1273.

Sequencing was performed on CD4+ T cells from PBMCs cultured with HCoV-229E spike peptides, taken after COVID-19 vaccination. The cell subset or site tag for this specimen amounts to: HCoV-229E spike overlapping peptide pool stimulation. These receptors all come from a human donor who received a COVID-19 vaccine.

J is TRBJ1-1 and V is TRBV6-2 or TRBV6-3; no reliable D call. The CDR3 is 13 residues long. Trimming shortened V by 1 base and J by 4 bases, and 7 bases separated the two germline ends. Germline CDR1 MNHEY, CDR2 SVGEGT. This CDR3 reads CASSYLETTEAFF. The CDR3 DNA reads as TGTGCCAGCAGTTACTTAGAAACCACTGAAGCTTTCTTT.

V is TRBV5-1 and J is TRBJ1-6; D is unclear. The germline V gene encodes CDR1 SGHRS and CDR2 YFSETQ. The CDR3 spans 16 residues. Trimming stripped 6 bases from V and 10 bases from J, with 23 bases between. The CDR3 loop is CASNEGGRPVSSPLHF. The DNA of the CDR3 is TGCGCCAGCAACGAGGGAGGCAGACCCGTGAGCTCACCCCTCCACTTT.

Here the CDR3 DNA reads TGTGCCAGCAGCGTATCGGGGGGTGCCCAGGAGCAGTTCTTC. Protein product: CASSVSGGAQEQFF. V gene TRBV9 combines with J gene TRBJ2-1; 7 nucleotides line up with TRBD2. The V segment lost 1 base and the J segment 10 bases; nucleotides outside the gene matches: 8. Germline assignment: CDR1 SGDLS and CDR2 YYNGEE. The CDR3 is 14 residues long.

V is TRBV3-1 (or the pseudogene TRBV3-2) and J is TRBJ2-2; TRBD1 agrees at 8 bases. V lost 2 bases, J lost 4 bases, and 9 bases stayed unmatched. Germline lookup yields CDR1 LGHDT and CDR2 YNNKEL (reference sequence). This CDR3 region has 17 residues. The CDR3 DNA sequence: TGTGCCAGCAGCCAATTTCAGGGGGCCTGGCGCACCGGGGAGCTGTTTTTT. Translation gives CASSQFQGAWRTGELFF.

This chain uses TRBV2 with TRBJ1-5; TRBD1 might be the D (5 bases). CDR1 and CDR2 (germline): SNHLY, FYNNEI. This CDR3 region has 14 residues. Trimming shortened V by 9 bases and J by 2 bases, and 14 bases separated the two germline ends. The CDR3 sequence: CASGREWGNQPQHF. CDR3 DNA sequence: TGTGCCAGTGGCAGGGAATGGGGCAATCAGCCCCAGCATTTT.

V and J are TRBV19 and TRBJ1-5; no firm D call. There are 13 residues in the CDR3. The germline V gene has CDR1 LNHDA and CDR2 SQIVND (reference sequence). Trimming left V 7 bases short and J 2 bases short, with 9 bases between. CDR3 residues: CASTFGGNQPQHF. The DNA of the CDR3 is TGTGCCAGTACCTTTGGTGGCAATCAGCCCCAGCATTTT.

The chain has TRBV29-1 and TRBJ2-2; D tentatively reads TRBD1 or TRBD2 (5 bases each). The CDR3 is made up of 13 amino acids. Trimming took 6 bases from V and 3 from J, leaving 11 bases between them. Germline lookup yields CDR1 SQVTM and CDR2 ANQGSEA. This chain's CDR3 is CSVRRDHTGELFF. CDR3 in DNA: TGCAGCGTCCGCAGGGACCACACCGGGGAGCTGTTTTTT.

This clone has a handful of counts. The chain recombines TRBV9 with TRBJ2-3; 9 bases map to TRBD2. The CDR3 totals 15 residues. The germline V gene encodes CDR1 SGDLS and CDR2 YYNGEE. V gave up 1 base and J gave up 6 bases; unmatched junction bases: 6. CDR3 DNA: TGTGCCAGCAGCGTAAGACTAGCGGTCGGGGATACGCAGTATTTT. It translates to CASSVRLAVGDTQYF. The whole variable domain, filled in from reference TRBV9 and TRBJ2-3, reads DSGVTQTPKHLITATGQRVTLRCSPRSGDLSVYWYQQSLDQGLQFLIQYYNGEERAKGNILERFSAQQFPDLHSELNLSSLELGDSALYFCASSVRLAVGDTQYFGPGTRLTVL.

This clone was observed a few times. The V call is TRBV1, the J call TRBJ2-7; the D call TRBD1 from the table was never checked on the DNA. TRBV1 is a documented pseudogene. The CDR3 has 16 amino acids. The CDR3 is CTSSQDRSRRRYEQYV. CDR3 DNA sequence: TGCACCAGCAGCCAAGATCGATCCAGGCGACGCTACGAGCAGTACGTC.

The chain links TRBV6-5 to TRBJ2-3, with a weak D call TRBD2 (5 bases). The V gene's germline CDR1 is MNHEY and CDR2 SVGAGI. Trimming pared 8 bases from V and 2 bases from J, leaving 14 bases between. This CDR3 has 14 residues. The CDR3 nucleotides read TGTGCCAGCGCGTTGAGGGAATACACAGATACGCAGTATTTT. This encodes CASALREYTDTQYF.

The rearrangement uses TRBV18 and TRBJ1-2, with D unclear. With 6 bases removed from V and 3 bases from J, the gap between germline ends came to 11 bases. Germline loops: CDR1 KGHSH, CDR2 LQKENI. The CDR3 consists of 13 residues. The DNA for the CDR3 is TGTGCCAGCTCGCAAGGGCCCGACTATGGCTACACCTTC. Amino acids: CASSQGPDYGYTF.

The chain is built from TRBV11-2 and TRBJ1-6; 8 bases align to TRBD1. The CDR3 runs to 15 residues. V dropped 4 bases and J dropped 3; count of bases not matched to a gene: 2. CDR1 is SGHAT and CDR2 is FQNNGV in the germline V gene. CDR3 sequence (DNA): TGTGCCAGCAGCTGGACAGGGAGCTATAATTCACCCCTCCACTTT. Translation gives CASSWTGSYNSPLHF.

The chain uses TRBV7-9 and TRBJ2-3; no firm D call. The CDR3 totals 13 residues. Germline CDR1 and CDR2: SEHNR and FQNEAQ (reference sequence). V dropped 3 bases and J dropped 5 bases, with 9 bases sitting between them. The CDR3 protein is CASSFGLRDTQYF. The CDR3 region has the DNA TGTGCCAGCAGCTTTGGGCTTAGAGATACGCAGTATTTT.

The chain links TRBV7-2 to TRBJ2-3; the D gene is possibly TRBD1 (6 bases). This CDR3 is built from 16 residues. CDR1 and CDR2 from the germline V gene are SGHTA and FQGNSA. V was cut by 5 bases and J by 0 bases, with 15 bases left in between. The CDR3 sequence is CASSKDSALSTDTQYF. As DNA, the CDR3 is TGTGCCAGCAGCAAGGACAGCGCGCTTAGCACAGATACGCAGTATTTT.

DNA of the CDR3: TGTGCCAGTAGCCCTACAGGGGACAACACTGAAGCTTTCTTT. This sequence encodes CASSPTGDNTEAFF. V and J are TRBV19 and TRBJ1-1, with TRBD1 matching over 7 bases. The CDR3 totals 14 residues. CDR1 LNHDA and CDR2 SQIVND come from the germline V gene (reference sequence). V lost 6 bases, J lost 2 bases, and 6 bases stayed unmatched.

The table lists this clone with a few counts. The genes are TRBV30 and TRBJ1-6; D not certain. The germline V gene encodes CDR1 GTSNPN and CDR2 SVGIG (reference sequence). Trimming left V 2 bases short and J 7 bases short, with 6 bases between. The CDR3 is 12 amino acids. CDR3 loop: CAWSRENSPLHF. CDR3 bases: TGTGCCTGGAGTAGAGAGAATTCACCCCTCCACTTT.

V gene TRBV9 combines with J gene TRBJ1-1; possible D gene TRBD1, 6 bases. Germline CDR1 and CDR2: SGDLS and YYNGEE. The CDR3 contains 15 residues. V dropped 3 bases and J dropped 2 bases, with 14 bases sitting between them. The CDR3 sequence: CASSGGQYVNTEAFF. CDR3 nucleotides: TGTGCCAGCAGCGGCGGACAGTACGTTAACACTGAAGCTTTCTTT.

V gene TRBV19 combines with J gene TRBJ1-2; no clear D gene. V was cut by 0 bases and J by 4 bases, with 12 bases left in between. CDR3 length: 15 residues. Per germline, CDR1 LNHDA and CDR2 SQIVND (reference sequence). The CDR3 sequence is CASSIEGRTSYGYTF. The CDR3 DNA reads TGTGCCAGTAGTATAGAAGGCCGAACCTCCTATGGCTACACCTTC.

Only one count was recorded for this clone. The rearrangement links TRBV6-5 to TRBJ1-5, with 7 nucleotides matching TRBD1. The V gene's germline CDR1 is MNHEY and CDR2 SVGAGI. The CDR3 has 14 amino acids. J gave up 6 bases and V 5 bases, and 7 bases lay outside the gene matches. The CDR3 region is CASSPDRAPQPQHF. In DNA form, the CDR3 reads TGTGCCAGCAGTCCTGACAGGGCGCCTCAGCCCCAGCATTTT.

This rearrangement joins TRBV1 to TRBJ2-4. TRBV1 is a documented pseudogene. The CDR3 length is 13 residues. The CDR3 bases are TGCACCAGCAGCGGTGTAGCCAAAAACATTCAGTACTTC. Residues: CTSSGVAKNIQYF.

This clone was picked up one time. V gene TRBV9 combines with J gene TRBJ2-1; tentatively, D is TRBD1 (5 bases). Germline V gene lookup returns CDR1 SGDLS and CDR2 YYNGEE. Trimming pared 0 bases from V and 10 bases from J, leaving 11 bases between. CDR3 length: 13 residues. The CDR3 region is CASSVVGDREQFF. The CDR3 DNA is TGTGCCAGCAGCGTAGTAGGGGATCGGGAGCAGTTCTTC. The full variable domain, in which reference TRBV9 and TRBJ2-1 provide the parts outside the CDR3, is DSGVTQTPKHLITATGQRVTLRCSPRSGDLSVYWYQQSLDQGLQFLIQYYNGEERAKGNILERFSAQQFPDLHSELNLSSLELGDSALYFCASSVVGDREQFFGPGTRLTVL.

This chain uses TRBV19 with TRBJ1-3; TRBD1 aligns across 7 bases. Trimming cost V 7 bases and J 4 bases; bases outside gene matches: 7. Germline V CDR1 and CDR2: LNHDA, SQIVND (reference sequence). The CDR3 totals 14 residues. The CDR3 region has the DNA TGTGCCAGTACCTTACAGGGGCCCGGAAACACCATATATTTT. The encoded protein is CASTLQGPGNTIYF.